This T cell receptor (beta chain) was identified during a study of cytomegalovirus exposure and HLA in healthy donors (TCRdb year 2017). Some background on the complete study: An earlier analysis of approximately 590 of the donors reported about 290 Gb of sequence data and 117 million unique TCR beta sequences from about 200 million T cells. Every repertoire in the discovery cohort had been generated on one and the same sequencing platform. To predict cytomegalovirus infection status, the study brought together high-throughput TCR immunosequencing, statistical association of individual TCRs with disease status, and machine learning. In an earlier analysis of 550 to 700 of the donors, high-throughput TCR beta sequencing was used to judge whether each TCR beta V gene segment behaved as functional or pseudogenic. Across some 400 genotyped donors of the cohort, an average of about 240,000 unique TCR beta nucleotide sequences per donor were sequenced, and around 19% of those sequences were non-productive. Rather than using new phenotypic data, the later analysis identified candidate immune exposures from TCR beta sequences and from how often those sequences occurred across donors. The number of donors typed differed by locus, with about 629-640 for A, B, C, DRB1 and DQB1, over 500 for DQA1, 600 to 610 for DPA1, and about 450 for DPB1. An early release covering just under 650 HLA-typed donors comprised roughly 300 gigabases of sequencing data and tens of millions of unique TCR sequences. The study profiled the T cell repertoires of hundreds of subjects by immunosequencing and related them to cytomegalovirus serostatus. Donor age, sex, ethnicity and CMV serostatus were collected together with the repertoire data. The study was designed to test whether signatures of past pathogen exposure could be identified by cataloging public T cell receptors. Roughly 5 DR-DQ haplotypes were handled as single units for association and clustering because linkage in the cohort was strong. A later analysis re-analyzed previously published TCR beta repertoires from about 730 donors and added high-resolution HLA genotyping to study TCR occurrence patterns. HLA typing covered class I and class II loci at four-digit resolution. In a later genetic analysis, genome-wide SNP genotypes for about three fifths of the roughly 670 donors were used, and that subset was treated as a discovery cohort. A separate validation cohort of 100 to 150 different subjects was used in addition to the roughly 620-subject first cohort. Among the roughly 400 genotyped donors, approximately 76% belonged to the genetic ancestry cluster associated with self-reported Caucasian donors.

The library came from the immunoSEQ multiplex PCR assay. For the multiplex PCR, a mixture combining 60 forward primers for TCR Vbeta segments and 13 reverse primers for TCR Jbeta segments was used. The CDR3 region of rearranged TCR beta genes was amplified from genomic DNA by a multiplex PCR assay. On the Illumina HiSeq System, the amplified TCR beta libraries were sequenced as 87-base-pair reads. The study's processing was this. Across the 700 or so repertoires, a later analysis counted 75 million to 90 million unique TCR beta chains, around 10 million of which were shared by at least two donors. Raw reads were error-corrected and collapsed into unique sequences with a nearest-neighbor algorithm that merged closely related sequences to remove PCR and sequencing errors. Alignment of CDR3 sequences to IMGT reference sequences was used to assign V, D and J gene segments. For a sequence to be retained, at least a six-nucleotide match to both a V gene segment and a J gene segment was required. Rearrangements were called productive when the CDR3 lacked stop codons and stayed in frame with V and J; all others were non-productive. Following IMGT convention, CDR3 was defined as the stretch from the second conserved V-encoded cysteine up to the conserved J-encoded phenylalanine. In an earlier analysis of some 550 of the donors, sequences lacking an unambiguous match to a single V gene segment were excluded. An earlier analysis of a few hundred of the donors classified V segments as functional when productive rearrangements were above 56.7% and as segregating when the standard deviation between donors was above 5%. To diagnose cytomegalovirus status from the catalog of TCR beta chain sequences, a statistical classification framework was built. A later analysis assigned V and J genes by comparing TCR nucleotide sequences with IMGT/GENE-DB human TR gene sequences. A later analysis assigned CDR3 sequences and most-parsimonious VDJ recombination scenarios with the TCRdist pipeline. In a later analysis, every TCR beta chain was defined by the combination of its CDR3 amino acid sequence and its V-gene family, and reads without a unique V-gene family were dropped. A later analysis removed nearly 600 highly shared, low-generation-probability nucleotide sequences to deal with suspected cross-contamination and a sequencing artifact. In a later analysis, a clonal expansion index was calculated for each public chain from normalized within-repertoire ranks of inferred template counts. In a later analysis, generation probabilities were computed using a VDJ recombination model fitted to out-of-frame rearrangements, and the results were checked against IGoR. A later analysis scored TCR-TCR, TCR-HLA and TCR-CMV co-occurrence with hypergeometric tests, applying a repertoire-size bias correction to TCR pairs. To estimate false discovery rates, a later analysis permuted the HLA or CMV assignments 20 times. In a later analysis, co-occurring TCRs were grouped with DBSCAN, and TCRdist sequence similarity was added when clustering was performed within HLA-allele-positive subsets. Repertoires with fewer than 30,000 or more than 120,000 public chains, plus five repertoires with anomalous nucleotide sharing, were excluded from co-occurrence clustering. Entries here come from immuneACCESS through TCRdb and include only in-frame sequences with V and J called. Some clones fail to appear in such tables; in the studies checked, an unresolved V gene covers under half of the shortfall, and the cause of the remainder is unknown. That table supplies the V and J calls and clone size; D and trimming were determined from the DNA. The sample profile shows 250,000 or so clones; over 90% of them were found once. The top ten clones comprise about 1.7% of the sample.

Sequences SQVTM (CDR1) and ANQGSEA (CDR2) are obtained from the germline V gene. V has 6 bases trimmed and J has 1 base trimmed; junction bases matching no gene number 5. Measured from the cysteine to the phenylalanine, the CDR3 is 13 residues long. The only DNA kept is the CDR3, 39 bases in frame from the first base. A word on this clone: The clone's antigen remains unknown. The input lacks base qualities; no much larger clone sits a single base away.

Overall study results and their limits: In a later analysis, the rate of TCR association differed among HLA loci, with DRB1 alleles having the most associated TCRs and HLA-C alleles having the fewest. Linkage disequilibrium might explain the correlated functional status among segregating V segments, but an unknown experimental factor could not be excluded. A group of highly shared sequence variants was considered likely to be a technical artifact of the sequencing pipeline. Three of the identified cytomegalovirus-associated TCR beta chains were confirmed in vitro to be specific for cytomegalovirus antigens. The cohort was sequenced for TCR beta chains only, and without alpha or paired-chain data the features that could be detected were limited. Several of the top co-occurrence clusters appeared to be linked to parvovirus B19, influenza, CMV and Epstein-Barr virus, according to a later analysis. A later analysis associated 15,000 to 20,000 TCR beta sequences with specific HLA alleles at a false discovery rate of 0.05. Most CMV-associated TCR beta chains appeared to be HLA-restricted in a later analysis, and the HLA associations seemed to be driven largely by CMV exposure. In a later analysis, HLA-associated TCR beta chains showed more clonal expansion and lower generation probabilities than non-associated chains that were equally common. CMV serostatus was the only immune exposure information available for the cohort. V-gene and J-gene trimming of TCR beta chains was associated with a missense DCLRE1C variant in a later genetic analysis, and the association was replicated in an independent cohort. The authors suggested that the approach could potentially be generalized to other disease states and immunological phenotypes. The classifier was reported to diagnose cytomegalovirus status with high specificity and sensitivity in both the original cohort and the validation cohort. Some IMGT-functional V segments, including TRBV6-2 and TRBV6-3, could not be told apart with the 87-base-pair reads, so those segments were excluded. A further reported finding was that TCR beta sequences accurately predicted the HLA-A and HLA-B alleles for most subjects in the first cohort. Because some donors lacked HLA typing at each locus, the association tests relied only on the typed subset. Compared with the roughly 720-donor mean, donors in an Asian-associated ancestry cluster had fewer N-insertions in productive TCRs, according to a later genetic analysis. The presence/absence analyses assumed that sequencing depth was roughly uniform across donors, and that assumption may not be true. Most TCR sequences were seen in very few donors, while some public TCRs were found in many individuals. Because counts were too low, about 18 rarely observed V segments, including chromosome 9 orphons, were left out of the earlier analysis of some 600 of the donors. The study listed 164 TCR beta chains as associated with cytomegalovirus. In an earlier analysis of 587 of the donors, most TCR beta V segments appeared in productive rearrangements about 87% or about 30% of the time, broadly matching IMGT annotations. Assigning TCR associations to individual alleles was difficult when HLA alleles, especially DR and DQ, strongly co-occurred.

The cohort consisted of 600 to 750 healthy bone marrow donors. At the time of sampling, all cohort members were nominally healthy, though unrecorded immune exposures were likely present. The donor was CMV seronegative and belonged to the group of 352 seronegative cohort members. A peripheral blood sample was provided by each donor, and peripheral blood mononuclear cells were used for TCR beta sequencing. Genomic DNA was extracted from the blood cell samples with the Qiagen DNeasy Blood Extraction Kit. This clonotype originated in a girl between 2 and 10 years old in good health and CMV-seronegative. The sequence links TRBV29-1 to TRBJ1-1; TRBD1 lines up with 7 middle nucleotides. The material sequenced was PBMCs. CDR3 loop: CSVAGTANTEAFF. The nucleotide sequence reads TGCAGCGTGGCCGGGACAGCGAACACTGAAGCTTTCTTT. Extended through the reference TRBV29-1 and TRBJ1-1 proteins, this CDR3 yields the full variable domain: SAVISQKPSRDICQRGTSLTIQCQVDSQVTMMFWYRQQPGQSLTLIATANQGSEATYESGFVIDKFPISRPNLTFSTLTVSNMSPEDSSIYLCSVAGTANTEAFFGQGTRLTVV.